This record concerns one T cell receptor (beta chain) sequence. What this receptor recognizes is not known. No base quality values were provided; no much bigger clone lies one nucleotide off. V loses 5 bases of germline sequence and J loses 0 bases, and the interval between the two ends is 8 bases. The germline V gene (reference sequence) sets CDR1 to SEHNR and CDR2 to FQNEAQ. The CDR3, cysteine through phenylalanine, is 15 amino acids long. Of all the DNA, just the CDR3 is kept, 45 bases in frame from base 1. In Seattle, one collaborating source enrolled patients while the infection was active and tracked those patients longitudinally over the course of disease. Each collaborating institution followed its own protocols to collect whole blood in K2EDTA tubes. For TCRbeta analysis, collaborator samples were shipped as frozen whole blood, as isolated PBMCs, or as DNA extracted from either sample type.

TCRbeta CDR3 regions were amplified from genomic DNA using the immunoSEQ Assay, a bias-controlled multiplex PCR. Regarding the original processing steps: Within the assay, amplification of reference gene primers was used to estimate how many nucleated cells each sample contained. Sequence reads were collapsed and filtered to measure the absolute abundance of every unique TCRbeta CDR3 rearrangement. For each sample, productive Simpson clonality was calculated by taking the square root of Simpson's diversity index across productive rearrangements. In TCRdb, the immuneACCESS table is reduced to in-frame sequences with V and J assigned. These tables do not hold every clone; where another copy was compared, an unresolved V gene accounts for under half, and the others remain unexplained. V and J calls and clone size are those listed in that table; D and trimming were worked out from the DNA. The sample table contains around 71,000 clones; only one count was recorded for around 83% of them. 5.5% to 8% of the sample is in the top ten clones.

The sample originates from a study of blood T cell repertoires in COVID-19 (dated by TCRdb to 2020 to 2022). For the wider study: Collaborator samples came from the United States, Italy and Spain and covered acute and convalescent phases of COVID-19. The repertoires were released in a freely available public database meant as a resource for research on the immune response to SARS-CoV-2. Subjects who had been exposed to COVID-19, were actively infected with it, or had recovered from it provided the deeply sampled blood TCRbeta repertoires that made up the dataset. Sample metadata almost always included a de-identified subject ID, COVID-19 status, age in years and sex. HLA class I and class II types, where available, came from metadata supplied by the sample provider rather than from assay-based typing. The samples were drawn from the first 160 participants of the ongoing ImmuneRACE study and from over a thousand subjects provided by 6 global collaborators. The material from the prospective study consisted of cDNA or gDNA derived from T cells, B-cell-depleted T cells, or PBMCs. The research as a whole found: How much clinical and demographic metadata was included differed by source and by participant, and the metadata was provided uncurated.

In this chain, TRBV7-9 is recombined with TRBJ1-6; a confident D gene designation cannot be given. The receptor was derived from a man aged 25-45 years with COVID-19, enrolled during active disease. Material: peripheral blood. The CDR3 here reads CASSPPSSYNSPLHF. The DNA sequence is TGTGCCAGCAGCCCCCCGAGCTCCTATAATTCACCCCTCCACTTT.